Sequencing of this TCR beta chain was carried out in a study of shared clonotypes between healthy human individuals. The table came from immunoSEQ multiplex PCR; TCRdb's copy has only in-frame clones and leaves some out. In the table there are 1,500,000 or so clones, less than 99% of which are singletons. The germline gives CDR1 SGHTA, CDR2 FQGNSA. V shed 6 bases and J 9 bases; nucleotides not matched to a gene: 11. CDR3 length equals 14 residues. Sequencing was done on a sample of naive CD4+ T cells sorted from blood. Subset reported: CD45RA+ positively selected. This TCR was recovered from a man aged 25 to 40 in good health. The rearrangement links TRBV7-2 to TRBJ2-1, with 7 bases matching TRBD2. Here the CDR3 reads CASSLVGTIREQFF. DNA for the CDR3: TGTGCCAGCAGTCTCGTAGGGACTATTCGTGAGCAGTTCTTC.